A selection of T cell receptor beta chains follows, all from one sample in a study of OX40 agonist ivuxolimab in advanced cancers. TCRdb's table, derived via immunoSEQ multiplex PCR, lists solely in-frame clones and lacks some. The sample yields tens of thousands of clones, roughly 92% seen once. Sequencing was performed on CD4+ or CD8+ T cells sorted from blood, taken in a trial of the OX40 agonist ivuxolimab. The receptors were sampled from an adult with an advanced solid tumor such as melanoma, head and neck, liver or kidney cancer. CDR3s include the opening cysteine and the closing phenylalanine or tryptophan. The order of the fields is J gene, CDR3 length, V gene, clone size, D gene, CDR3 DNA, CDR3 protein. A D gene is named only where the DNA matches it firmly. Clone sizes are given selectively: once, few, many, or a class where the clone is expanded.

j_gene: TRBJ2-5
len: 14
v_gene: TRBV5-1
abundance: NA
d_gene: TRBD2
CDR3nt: TGCGCCAGCAGCTGGACTAGCGGCGGGGAGACCCAGTACTTC
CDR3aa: CASSWTSGGETQYF

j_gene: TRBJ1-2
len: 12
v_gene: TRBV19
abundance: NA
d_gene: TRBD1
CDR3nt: TGTGCCAGTAGTCCCGGGACAGGGACTCCCACCTTC
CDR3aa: CASSPGTGTPTF

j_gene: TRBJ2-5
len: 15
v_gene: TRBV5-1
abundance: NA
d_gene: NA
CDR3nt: TGCGCCAGCAGCGATTCCGGGACACCTCAAGAGACCCAGTACTTC
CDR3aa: CASSDSGTPQETQYF

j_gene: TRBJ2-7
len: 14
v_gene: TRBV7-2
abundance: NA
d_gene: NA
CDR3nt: TGTGCCAGCAGCGACTATAAGGGGCGCAACGAGCAGTACTTC
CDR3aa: CASSDYKGRNEQYF

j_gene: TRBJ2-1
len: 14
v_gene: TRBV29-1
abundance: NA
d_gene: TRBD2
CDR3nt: TGCAGCGTTGTCCCAGCGGGATCACTGCATGAGCAGTTCTTC
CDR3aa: CSVVPAGSLHEQFF

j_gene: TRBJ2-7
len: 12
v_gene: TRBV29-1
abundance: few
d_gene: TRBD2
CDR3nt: TGCAGCGTCCAGCGGGAGGGCCACGAGCAGTACTTC
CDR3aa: CSVQREGHEQYF

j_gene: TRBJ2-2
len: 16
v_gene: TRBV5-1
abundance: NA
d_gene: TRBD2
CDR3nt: TGCGCCAGCAGCTTACTAGCGGGAGATCACACCGGGGAGCTGTTTTTT
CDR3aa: CASSLLAGDHTGELFF

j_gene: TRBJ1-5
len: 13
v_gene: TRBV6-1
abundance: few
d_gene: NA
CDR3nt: TGTGCCAGCAGTGAGATAAGGAGCCAGCCCCAGCATTTT
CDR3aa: CASSEIRSQPQHF

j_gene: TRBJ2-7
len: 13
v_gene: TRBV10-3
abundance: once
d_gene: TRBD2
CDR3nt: TGTGCCATCAGGGGACTAGCGGAGGGGGAGCAGTACTTC
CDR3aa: CAIRGLAEGEQYF

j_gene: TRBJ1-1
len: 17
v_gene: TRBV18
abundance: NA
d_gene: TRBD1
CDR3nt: TGTGCCAGCTCACCCGTCCAGGGGGGGGCAGGGAACACTGAAGCTTTCTTT
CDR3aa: CASSPVQGGAGNTEAFF

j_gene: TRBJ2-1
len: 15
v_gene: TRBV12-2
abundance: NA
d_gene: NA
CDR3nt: TGTGCAAGTCGCTTAGTACCAGCCGTAGGGAGTGAGCAGTTCTTC
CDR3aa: CASRLVPAVGSEQFF

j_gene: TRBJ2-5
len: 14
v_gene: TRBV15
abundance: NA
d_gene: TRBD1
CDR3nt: TGTGCCACCAGCACGTCAGGGGGAAAAGAGACCCAGTACTTC
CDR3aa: CATSTSGGKETQYF

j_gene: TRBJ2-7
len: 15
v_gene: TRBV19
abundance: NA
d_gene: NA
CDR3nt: TGTGCCAGTAGTATGGGGCTAGGGGGATCCTACGAGCAGTACTTC
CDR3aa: CASSMGLGGSYEQYF

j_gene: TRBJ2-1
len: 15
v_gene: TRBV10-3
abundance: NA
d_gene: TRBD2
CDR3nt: TGTGCCATCAGTGAGCGTAGCGGGAGTTGGGAGGAGCAGTTCTTC
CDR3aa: CAISERSGSWEEQFF

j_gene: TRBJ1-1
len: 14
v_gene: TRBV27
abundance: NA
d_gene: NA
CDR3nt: TGTGCCAGCAGGGCGGGGACTGCGAACACTGAAGCTTTCTTT
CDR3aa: CASRAGTANTEAFF

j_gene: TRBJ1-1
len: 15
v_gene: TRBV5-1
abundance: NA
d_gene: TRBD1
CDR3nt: TGCGCCAGCAGCACGGACAGGGGCGGGAACACTGAAGCTTTCTTT
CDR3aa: CASSTDRGGNTEAFF

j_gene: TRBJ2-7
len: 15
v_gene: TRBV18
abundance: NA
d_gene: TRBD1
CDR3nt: TGTGCCAGCTCACCAAGGGGGCTAAACTCCTACGAGCAGTACTTC
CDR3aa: CASSPRGLNSYEQYF

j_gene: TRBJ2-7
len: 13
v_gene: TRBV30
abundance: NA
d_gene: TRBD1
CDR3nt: TGTGCCTGGAGTAAAACGACAGGGGGCGAGCAGTACTTC
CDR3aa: CAWSKTTGGEQYF

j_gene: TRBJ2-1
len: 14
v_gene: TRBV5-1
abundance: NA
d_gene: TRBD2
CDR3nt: TGCGCCAGCAGCTTGGGTAGCGGGAGGGATGAGCAGTTCTTC
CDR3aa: CASSLGSGRDEQFF

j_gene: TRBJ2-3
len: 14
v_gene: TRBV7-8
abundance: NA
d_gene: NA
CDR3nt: TGTGCCAGCAGCTTTAATAGCCTGGCAGATACGCAGTATTTT
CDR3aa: CASSFNSLADTQYF

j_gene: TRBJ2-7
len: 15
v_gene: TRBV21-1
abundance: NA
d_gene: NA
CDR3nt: TGTGCCAGCAGCAAAGCTCGGCGGGGGGTCTACGAGCAGTACTTC
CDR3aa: CASSKARRGVYEQYF

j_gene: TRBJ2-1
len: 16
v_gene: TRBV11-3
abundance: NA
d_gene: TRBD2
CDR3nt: TGTGCCAGCATGCGACAGGGGACTAGCGGATACAATGAGCAGTTCTTC
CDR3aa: CASMRQGTSGYNEQFF

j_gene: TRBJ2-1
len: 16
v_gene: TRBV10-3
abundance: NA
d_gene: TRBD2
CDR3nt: TGTGCCATCAGTGCGGGACTAGCGGGAGGGGGAAATGAGCAGTTCTTC
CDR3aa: CAISAGLAGGGNEQFF

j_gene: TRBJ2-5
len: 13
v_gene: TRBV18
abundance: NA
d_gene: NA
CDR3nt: TGTGCCAGCTCACCAGGTTCTCAAGAGACCCAGTACTTC
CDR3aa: CASSPGSQETQYF

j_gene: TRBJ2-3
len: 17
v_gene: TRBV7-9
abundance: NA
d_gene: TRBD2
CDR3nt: TGTGCCAGCAGCAAAAACAGCGGGAGGGCCAGAACAGATACGCAGTATTTT
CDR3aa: CASSKNSGRARTDTQYF

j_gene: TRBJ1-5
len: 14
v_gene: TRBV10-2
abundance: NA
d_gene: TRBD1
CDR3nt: TGCGCCAGCAGACAGGGGGCACCCAATCAGCCCCAGCATTTT
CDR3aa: CASRQGAPNQPQHF

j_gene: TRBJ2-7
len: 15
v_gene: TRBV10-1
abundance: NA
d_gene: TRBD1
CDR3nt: TGCGCCAGCAGCCCGGGACAGGGGGTGAACTACGAGCAGTACTTC
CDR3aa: CASSPGQGVNYEQYF

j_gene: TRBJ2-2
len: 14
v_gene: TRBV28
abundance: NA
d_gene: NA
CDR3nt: TGTGCCAGCAGTCCCCCTAGTATCACCGGGGAGCTGTTTTTT
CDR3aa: CASSPPSITGELFF

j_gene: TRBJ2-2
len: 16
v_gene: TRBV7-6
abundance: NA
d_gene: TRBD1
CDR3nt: TGTGCCAGCAGGCCTACAGGGGGATTGGACACCGGGGAGCTGTTTTTT
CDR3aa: CASRPTGGLDTGELFF

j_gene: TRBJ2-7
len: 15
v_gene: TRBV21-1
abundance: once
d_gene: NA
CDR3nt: TGTGCCAGCAGCAAAATAGTTAGGGGGCCTTACGAGCAGTACTTC
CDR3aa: CASSKIVRGPYEQYF

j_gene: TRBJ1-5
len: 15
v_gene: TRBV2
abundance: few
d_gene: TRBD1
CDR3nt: TGTGCCAGCAGGCCCCAAGGGGGCGGAGGTCAGCCCCAGCATTTT
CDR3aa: CASRPQGGGGQPQHF

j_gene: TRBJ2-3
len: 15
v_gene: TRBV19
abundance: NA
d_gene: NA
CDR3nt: TGTGCCAGTAGCCGACGGGACCGGAACACAGATACGCAGTATTTT
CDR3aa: CASSRRDRNTDTQYF

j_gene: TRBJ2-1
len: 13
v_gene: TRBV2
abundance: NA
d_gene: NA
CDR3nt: TGTGCCAGCAGTGGCCTGGGTTACGGTGAGCAGTTCTTC
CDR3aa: CASSGLGYGEQFF

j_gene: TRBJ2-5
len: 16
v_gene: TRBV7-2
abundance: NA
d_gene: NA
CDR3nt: TGTGCCAGCAGCTTAGTCGGGGGAGGCTCCTATGAGACCCAGTACTTC
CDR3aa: CASSLVGGGSYETQYF

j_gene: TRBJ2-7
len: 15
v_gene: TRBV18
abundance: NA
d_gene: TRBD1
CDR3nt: TGTGCCAGCTCACTACTGGGACAGGGGTCCTACGAGCAGTACTTC
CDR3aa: CASSLLGQGSYEQYF

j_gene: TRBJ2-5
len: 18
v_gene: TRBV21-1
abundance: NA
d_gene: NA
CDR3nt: TGTGCCAGCAGCAATCCCGGACTAGCGGGAGGGCCGGGAGAGACCCAGTACTTC
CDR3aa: CASSNPGLAGGPGETQYF

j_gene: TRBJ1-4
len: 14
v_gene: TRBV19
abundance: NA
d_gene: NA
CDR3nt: TGTGCCAGTCGGATGGTAGGCCTTAATGAAAAACTGTTTTTT
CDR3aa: CASRMVGLNEKLFF

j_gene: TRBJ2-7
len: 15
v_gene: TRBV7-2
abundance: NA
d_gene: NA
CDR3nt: TGTGCCAGCAGCTTAGCTTCGGGAGTCGGCGGCGAGCAGTACTTC
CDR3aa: CASSLASGVGGEQYF

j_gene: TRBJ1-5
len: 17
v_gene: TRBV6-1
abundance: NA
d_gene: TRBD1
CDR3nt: TGTGCCAGCAGTGAGGGACATTTAGGGACAGGGCTTCAGCCCCAGCATTTT
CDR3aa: CASSEGHLGTGLQPQHF

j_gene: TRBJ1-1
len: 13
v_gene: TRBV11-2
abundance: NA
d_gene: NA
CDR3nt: TGTGCCAGCAGCTTTCCAGGCGGGACTGAAGCTTTCTTT
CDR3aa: CASSFPGGTEAFF

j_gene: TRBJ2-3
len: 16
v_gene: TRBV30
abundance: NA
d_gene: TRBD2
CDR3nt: TGTGCCTGGACCAAAGGGACTAGCGGGAGTACAGATACGCAGTATTTT
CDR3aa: CAWTKGTSGSTDTQYF

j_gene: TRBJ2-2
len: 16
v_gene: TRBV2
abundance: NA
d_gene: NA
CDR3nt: TGTGCCAGCAGTGAGGCAGGGTTTCTTAACACCGGGGAGCTGTTTTTT
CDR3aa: CASSEAGFLNTGELFF

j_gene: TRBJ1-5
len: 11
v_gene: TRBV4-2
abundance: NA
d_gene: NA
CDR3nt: TGTGCCAGCAGCCTAACGCAGGCCCTGGATTTT
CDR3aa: CASSLTQALDF

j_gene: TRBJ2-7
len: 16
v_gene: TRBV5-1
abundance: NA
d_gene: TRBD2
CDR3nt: TGCGCCAGCAGCTTGGGGCTAGCGGGAGTAGTAGACGAGCAGTACTTC
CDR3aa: CASSLGLAGVVDEQYF

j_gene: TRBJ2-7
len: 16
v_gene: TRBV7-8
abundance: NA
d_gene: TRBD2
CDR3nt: TGTGCCAGCAGCGGACTAGCGGGAGGTGGTATCTACGAGCAGTACTTC
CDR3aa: CASSGLAGGGIYEQYF

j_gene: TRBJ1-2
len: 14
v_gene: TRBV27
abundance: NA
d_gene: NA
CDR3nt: TGTGCCAGCAGTTTATCTGGGCGTAACTATGGCTACACCTTC
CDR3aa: CASSLSGRNYGYTF